Sequencing of this T cell receptor (beta chain) was carried out in a study of cytomegalovirus exposure and HLA in healthy donors. V was clipped by 5 bases and J by 5 bases; unmatched bases: 10. The CDR3 sequence is 16 residues long. Germline V gives CDR1 SGHAT, CDR2 FQNNGV. The PCR was carried out with 60 Vbeta primers and 13 Jbeta primers. Libraries were prepared by immunoSEQ multiplex PCR; TCRdb keeps only in-frame clonotypes and omits some of them. The table records more than 80,000 clones, around 79% of them present only once. To note about this clone: The antigen is undetermined.

Study-wide results and caveats: A cluster of highly shared sequence variants was likely a sequencing artifact.

The specimen was PBMCs. The chain links TRBV11-2 to TRBJ2-2, with 8 bases matching TRBD1. This clonotype was sampled from a man aged 55 to 70 in good health and CMV-seronegative. The CDR3 is CASSTHTGGKTGELFF. CDR3 nucleotide sequence: TGTGCCAGCAGCACCCATACAGGGGGGAAGACCGGGGAGCTGTTTTTT.